The source of this T cell receptor (beta chain) is a study of early T cells in non-severe SARS-CoV-2 infection. This CDR3 has 12 residues. V gave up 1 base and J gave up 7 bases, with 7 bases separating them. Germline V gives CDR1 DFQATT, CDR2 SNEGSKA (reference sequence). Findings and caveats of the study: The VDJdb matching leaned toward anti-spike CD8 responses and overlooked private and CD4 specificities.

Turning to this clonotype: The antigen is not known.

TCRdb reprocessed the 5' RACE reads via MiXCR and lists one record per CDR3 protein. The sample comprises around 82,000 distinct CDR3 sequences, 12% of which are singletons, and 3.4% rests with the top ten. Sequenced: whole blood. The sequence came from an adult who was a healthcare worker with PCR-confirmed SARS-CoV-2 infection or an uninfected control (not recorded which). The chain joins TRBV20-1 to TRBJ1-4, with D unresolved. CDR3 sequence (DNA): TGCAGTGCTAGAGGGGGAAGTGAAAAACTGTTTTTT. Amino acid sequence: CSARGGSEKLFF.